These 5 T cell receptor beta chains were sequenced from one sample in a study of shared clonotypes between healthy human individuals. The table came from immunoSEQ multiplex PCR; TCRdb's copy has only in-frame clones and leaves some out. This sample carries around 580,000 clones, about 98% of them seen once, and the ten largest clones take 0.3%. Terminally differentiated effector memory CD45RA+ cells were left out of the naive CD8 fraction, which was CD45RO-negative and positively selected for CCR7. Sequences were obtained from naive CD8+ T cells sorted from blood. These receptors were taken from a man aged 30 to 39 in good health.

This clone has only one observation. The V gene is TRBV7-3, the J gene TRBJ2-6; D not certain. Trimming shortened V by 6 bases and J by 0 bases, and 6 bases separated the two germline ends. CDR1 is SGHTA, CDR2 FQGTGA, per germline. The CDR3 has 14 amino acids. The CDR3 region is CASSAVSGANVLTF. DNA of the CDR3: TGTGCCAGCAGTGCCGTCTCTGGGGCCAACGTCCTGACTTTC.

The chain employs TRBV7-9 and TRBJ2-7, with D possibly being TRBD1 (6 bases). The ends were cut back, 5 bases at V and 3 bases at J, with 20 bases in the middle. Looked up from germline, CDR1 is SEHNR and CDR2 is FQNEAQ (reference sequence). The CDR3 is 16 amino acids. CDR3 region: CASSPRTGPPLYEQYF. As DNA, the CDR3 is TGTGCCAGCAGCCCCCGCACAGGGCCCCCTCTCTACGAGCAGTACTTC.

Only one count was recorded for this clone. The chain employs TRBV5-1 and TRBJ1-1, with D perhaps matching TRBD1 (5 bases). The CDR3 is made up of 14 amino acids. Looked up from germline, CDR1 is SGHRS and CDR2 is YFSETQ. V lost 0 bases to trimming and J lost 7 bases, with 13 bases between them. CDR3 in DNA: TGCGCCAGCAGCTTGGTAGGGGAGGGGATTGAAGCTTTCTTT. This sequence encodes CASSLVGEGIEAFF.

The rearrangement joins TRBV11-2 to TRBJ2-3, with D tentatively TRBD2 (6 bases). This CDR3 spans 15 amino acids. V was clipped by 2 bases and J by 6 bases, with 15 bases between them. Germline loops: CDR1 SGHAT, CDR2 FQNNGV. The CDR3 bases are TGTGCCAGCAGCTTATTGGTGGGAGGCAGGGATACGCAGTATTTT. Protein product: CASSLLVGGRDTQYF. Supplemented by reference TRBV11-2 and TRBJ2-3, the full variable domain reads EAGVAQSPRYKIIEKRQSVAFWCNPISGHATLYWYQQILGQGPKLLIQFQNNGVVDDSQLPKDRFSAERLKGVDSTLKIQPAKLEDSAVYLCASSLLVGGRDTQYFGPGTRLTVL.

The V gene is TRBV27, the J gene TRBJ2-7, with a weak D call TRBD2 (5 bases). The CDR3 covers 14 residues. Germline CDR1 and CDR2: MNHEY and SMNVEV (reference sequence). V lost 6 bases to trimming and J lost 7 bases, with 19 bases between them. DNA of the CDR3: TGTGCCAGCAGATATCTGACTACTACCCCAGAGCAGTACTTC. This codes for CASRYLTTTPEQYF.